The T cell receptor (beta chain) described here comes from a study of radiotherapy plus CTLA-4 blockade in lung cancer. For the study at large: Objective responses arose in over 15% of patients, and around 30% experienced disease control. The study, taken as a whole, reports: An expansion of tumor-derived TCR clones occurred in blood after radiotherapy plus ipilimumab. Response was reportedly best predicted by early blood T cell clone dynamics, with interferon-beta.

A word on this clone: The antigen remains undetermined.

Clones were sequenced by immunoSEQ multiplex PCR, and TCRdb holds only the in-frame ones, with some missing. The data show under 110,000 clones, over 65% seen once. Trimming left V 2 bases short and J 4 bases short, with 11 bases between. The CDR3 runs 14 residues. Germline loops: CDR1 SGHTA, CDR2 FQGTGA. This receptor was identified in a human donor with non-small cell lung cancer that progressed on radiotherapy plus ipilimumab. Some clones in this sample may be carry-over from other donors' samples. The J gene is TRBJ1-1, the V gene TRBV7-3; possible D gene TRBD1, 6 bases. This material consisted of peripheral blood, taken from a patient treated with radiotherapy plus ipilimumab. CDR3 sequence reads: CASSLYRESTEAFF. CDR3 DNA: TGTGCCAGCAGCTTATACAGGGAGAGCACTGAAGCTTTCTTT.